This T cell receptor beta chain was recovered during a study of human T cells and chemical hapten exposure. Study at large: Each week of the roughly 25-week study, patients had diphenylcyclopropenone applied to the scalp. Variability of per-sample TCR yields stemmed mainly from small differences in pooled library volume.

Specified time point: patch test 3, about 24 weeks after DPC sensitization. The treatment denotes: therapeutic diphenylcyclopropenone sensitization with weekly scalp DPC. Study-level points and caveats: Expanded TCRs showed more large CDR3 clusters than pre-sensitization or healthy control sets.

During construction of the library, unique molecular identifiers were attached to individual cDNA molecules for quantitative, reproducible TCR counting. TCRdb passed the RACE reads through MiXCR, listing each CDR3 protein once. The sample has over 80,000 distinct CDR3 sequences, approximately 10% seen once. This clonotype occurred many times. Antigen unknown. The CDR3 extends over 13 amino acids. V lost 6 bases, J lost 1 base, and 9 bases lay in between. Germline V gene lookup returns CDR1 SNHLY and CDR2 FYNNEI. The chain combines TRBV2 with TRBJ1-1; the D gene is possibly TRBD1 (6 bases). This TCR was sampled from a young woman with alopecia areata. Some clones in this sample may be carry-over from other donors' samples. The sequenced sample was whole blood, obtained in connection with sensitization to the hapten diphenylcyclopropenone (DPC). CDR3 in DNA: TGTGCCAGCAGCGGACAGCAGAACACTGAAGCTTTCTTT. As protein: CASSGQQNTEAFF.